This is a list of T cell receptor beta chains from one sample in a study of blood T cells in healthy people across ages. TCRdb itself ran the 5' RACE reads through MiXCR, one entry per CDR3 protein. The sample records roughly 800,000 distinct CDR3 sequences, about 62% being singletons. What was sequenced was blood. All receptors derive from a young man in good health. Both conserved end residues are part of each CDR3. Fields, in order: V gene, J gene, D gene, clone size, CDR3 protein, CDR3 DNA. D genes are given only for firm matches. Clone size is stated in some rows and not others, as once, few, many or a class when expanded.

v_call: TRBV29-1; j_call: TRBJ1-2; d_call: .; clone_size: .; cdr3_aa: CSVKGDNGYTF; cdr3_nt: TGCAGCGTCAAGGGAGATAATGGCTACACCTTC
v_call: TRBV4-3; j_call: TRBJ1-6; d_call: .; clone_size: .; cdr3_aa: CASSQRRIRDINSPLHF; cdr3_nt: TGCGCCAGCAGCCAACGGCGTATAAGGGATATTAATTCACCCCTCCACTTT
v_call: TRBV5-1; j_call: TRBJ2-3; d_call: .; clone_size: few; cdr3_aa: CASSNADTQYF; cdr3_nt: TGCGCCAGCAGCAACGCAGATACGCAGTATTTT
v_call: TRBV6-5; j_call: TRBJ2-7; d_call: .; clone_size: .; cdr3_aa: CASSCLREQYF; cdr3_nt: TGTGCCAGCAGTTGCTTAAGGGAGCAGTACTTC
v_call: TRBV20-1; j_call: TRBJ1-5; d_call: TRBD1; clone_size: few; cdr3_aa: CSARDRKQGTYSNQPQHF; cdr3_nt: TGCAGTGCTAGAGATCGAAAACAGGGGACGTATAGCAATCAGCCCCAGCATTTT
v_call: TRBV5-1; j_call: TRBJ2-1; d_call: .; clone_size: .; cdr3_aa: CASSLEGQALKGQQFF; cdr3_nt: TGCGCCAGCAGCTTGGAAGGGCAGGCCCTTAAGGGTCAGCAGTTCTTC
v_call: TRBV27; j_call: TRBJ2-7; d_call: TRBD2; clone_size: .; cdr3_aa: CASRLGTKTEQYF; cdr3_nt: TGTGCCAGCAGACTGGGGACTAAAACCGAGCAGTACTTC
v_call: TRBV4-1; j_call: TRBJ2-1; d_call: TRBD2; clone_size: .; cdr3_aa: CASSQDQGLAIGEQFF; cdr3_nt: TGCGCCAGCAGCCAAGATCAGGGACTAGCGATTGGTGAGCAGTTCTTC
v_call: TRBV7-9; j_call: TRBJ2-1; d_call: .; clone_size: .; cdr3_aa: CASSLGTVSRNEQFF; cdr3_nt: TGTGCCAGCAGCTTAGGGACAGTTAGTAGGAATGAGCAGTTCTTC
v_call: TRBV11-2; j_call: TRBJ2-7; d_call: TRBD1; clone_size: .; cdr3_aa: CASSNLRDRVYEQYF; cdr3_nt: TGTGCCAGCAGCAACCTCCGGGACAGGGTGTACGAGCAGTACTTC
v_call: TRBV6-5; j_call: TRBJ2-1; d_call: .; clone_size: once; cdr3_aa: CASRRLGSLNEQFF; cdr3_nt: TGTGCCAGCAGGAGACTAGGATCCCTCAATGAGCAGTTCTTC
v_call: TRBV24-1; j_call: TRBJ2-1; d_call: .; clone_size: few; cdr3_aa: CATSDSGGRGTYNEQFF; cdr3_nt: TGTGCCACCAGTGATTCAGGCGGGCGGGGAACCTACAATGAGCAGTTCTTC
v_call: TRBV29-1; j_call: TRBJ2-5; d_call: TRBD2; clone_size: .; cdr3_aa: CSVAGGAGGVETQYF; cdr3_nt: TGCAGCGTGGCGGGAGGAGCGGGGGGTGTAGAGACCCAGTACTTC
v_call: TRBV6-5; j_call: TRBJ1-2; d_call: .; clone_size: .; cdr3_aa: CASSSERDVSLPGIYGYTF; cdr3_nt: TGTGCCAGCAGTTCGGAAAGGGACGTTAGTCTCCCAGGCATCTATGGCTACACCTTC
v_call: TRBV29-1; j_call: TRBJ2-7; d_call: TRBD1; clone_size: .; cdr3_aa: CSVVGGQSIPYEQYF; cdr3_nt: TGCAGCGTTGTAGGGGGACAGTCCATCCCCTACGAGCAGTACTTC
v_call: TRBV28; j_call: TRBJ1-5; d_call: .; clone_size: .; cdr3_aa: CASSFNTIGDQPQHF; cdr3_nt: TGTGCCAGCAGTTTCAACACCATCGGGGATCAGCCCCAGCATTTT
v_call: TRBV20-1; j_call: TRBJ2-3; d_call: .; clone_size: .; cdr3_aa: CSARDGGKGTDTQYF; cdr3_nt: TGCAGTGCTAGAGATGGAGGTAAAGGCACAGATACGCAGTATTTT
v_call: TRBV6-2/TRBV6-3; j_call: TRBJ2-1; d_call: TRBD2; clone_size: .; cdr3_aa: CASSPSGSRNEQFF; cdr3_nt: TGTGCCAGCAGTCCTAGCGGGTCCAGGAATGAGCAGTTCTTC
v_call: TRBV6-5; j_call: TRBJ1-1; d_call: .; clone_size: .; cdr3_aa: CASSYSGGGEFPAFF; cdr3_nt: TGTGCCAGCAGTTACTCAGGAGGAGGGGAGTTCCCAGCTTTCTTT
v_call: TRBV7-2; j_call: TRBJ2-4; d_call: .; clone_size: .; cdr3_aa: CASSLGSGENIQYF; cdr3_nt: TGTGCCAGCAGCTTAGGATCAGGGGAAAACATTCAGTACTTC
v_call: TRBV21-1; j_call: TRBJ2-4; d_call: .; clone_size: .; cdr3_aa: CASSKDKESAKNIQYF; cdr3_nt: TGTGCCAGCAGCAAAGATAAGGAGTCTGCCAAAAACATTCAGTACTTC
v_call: TRBV6-4; j_call: TRBJ2-1; d_call: .; clone_size: few; cdr3_aa: CARDTPGGNEQFF; cdr3_nt: TGTGCCCGGGACACCCCCGGGGGCAATGAGCAGTTCTTC
v_call: TRBV7-2; j_call: TRBJ2-7; d_call: TRBD2; clone_size: .; cdr3_aa: CASVQTSGYYNEQYF; cdr3_nt: TGTGCCAGCGTACAAACTAGCGGCTACTACAATGAGCAGTACTTC
v_call: TRBV9; j_call: TRBJ1-2; d_call: .; clone_size: many; cdr3_aa: CASSPSGGVNYGYTF; cdr3_nt: TGTGCCAGCAGCCCATCCGGGGGGGTTAACTATGGCTACACCTTC
v_call: TRBV20-1; j_call: TRBJ2-3; d_call: TRBD1; clone_size: .; cdr3_aa: CSATPGTGAYGTDTRYF; cdr3_nt: TGCAGTGCTACTCCCGGGACAGGGGCTTATGGCACAGATACGCGGTATTTT
v_call: TRBV6-2/TRBV6-3; j_call: TRBJ2-3; d_call: .; clone_size: .; cdr3_aa: CASSGRRSTDTQYF; cdr3_nt: TGTGCCAGCAGCGGACGGAGAAGCACAGATACGCAGTATTTT
v_call: TRBV7-8; j_call: TRBJ2-1; d_call: .; clone_size: .; cdr3_aa: CASSPRGIQHNEQFF; cdr3_nt: TGTGCCAGCAGCCCTCGGGGGATTCAGCACAATGAGCAGTTCTTC